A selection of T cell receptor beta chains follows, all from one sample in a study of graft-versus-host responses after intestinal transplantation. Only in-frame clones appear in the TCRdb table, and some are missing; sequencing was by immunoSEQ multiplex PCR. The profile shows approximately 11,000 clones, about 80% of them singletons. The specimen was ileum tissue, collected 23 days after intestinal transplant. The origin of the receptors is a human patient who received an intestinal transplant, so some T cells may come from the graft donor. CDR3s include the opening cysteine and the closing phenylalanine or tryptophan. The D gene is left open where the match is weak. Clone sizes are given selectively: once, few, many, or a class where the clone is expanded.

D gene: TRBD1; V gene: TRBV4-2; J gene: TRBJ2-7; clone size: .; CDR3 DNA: TGTGCCAGCAGCCAAGTGCCCGGGACAGGGGGCAACGAGCAGTACTTC; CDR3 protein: CASSQVPGTGGNEQYF
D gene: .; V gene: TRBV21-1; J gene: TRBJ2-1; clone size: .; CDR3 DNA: TGTGCCAGCAGTCCGAGCGGGAGGTTCCTCTACAATGAGCAGTTCTTC; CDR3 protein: CASSPSGRFLYNEQFF
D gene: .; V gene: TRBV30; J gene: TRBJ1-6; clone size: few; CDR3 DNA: TGTGCCAGGACAGATGGGCGTCATTCACCCCTCCACTTT; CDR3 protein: CARTDGRHSPLHF
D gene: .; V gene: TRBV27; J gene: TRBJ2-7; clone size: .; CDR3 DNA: TGTGCCAGCAGTCCCTCGACGACGGCTGCCTACGAGCAGTACTTC; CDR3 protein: CASSPSTTAAYEQYF
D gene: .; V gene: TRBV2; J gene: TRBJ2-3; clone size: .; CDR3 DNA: TGTGCCAGCAGTGAACGCGGGTTAAGCACAGATACGCAGTATTTT; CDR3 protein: CASSERGLSTDTQYF
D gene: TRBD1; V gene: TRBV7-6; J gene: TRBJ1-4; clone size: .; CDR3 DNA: TGTGCCAGCAGCTGGGGGACAGCTGAGGGGGAAAATAATGAAAAACTGTTTTTT; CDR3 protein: CASSWGTAEGENNEKLFF
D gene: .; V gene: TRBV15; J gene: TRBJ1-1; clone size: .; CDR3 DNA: TGTGCCACCAGCAGAGGTGGGCAGGGGCCTTACACACTGAAAGCTTTCTTT; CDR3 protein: CATSRGGQGPYTLKAFF
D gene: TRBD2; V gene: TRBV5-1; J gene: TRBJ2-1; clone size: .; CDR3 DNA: TGCGCCAGCAGCTCTAGCGGGAGGATGCAGTTCTTC; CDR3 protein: CASSSSGRMQFF
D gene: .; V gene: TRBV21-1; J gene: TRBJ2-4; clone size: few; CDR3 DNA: TGTGCCAGCAGGGTCCGGACACCTTTAGCCAAAAACATTCAGTACTTC; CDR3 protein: CASRVRTPLAKNIQYF
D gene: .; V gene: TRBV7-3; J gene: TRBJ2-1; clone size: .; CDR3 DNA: TGTGCCAGCAGCTTGGGCCCCTCCGGGCTAGCGCTACCCGGGGATGAGCAGTTCTTC; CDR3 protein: CASSLGPSGLALPGDEQFF
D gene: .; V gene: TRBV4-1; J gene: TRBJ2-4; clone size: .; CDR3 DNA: TGCGCCAGCAGCCAAGGTAGCGGAAACATTCAGTACTTC; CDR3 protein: CASSQGSGNIQYF
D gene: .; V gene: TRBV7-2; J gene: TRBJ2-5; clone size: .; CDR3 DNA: TGTGCCAGCAGCCCCAGGTTGAGTAGGACGGTACAAGAGACCCAGTACTTC; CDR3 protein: CASSPRLSRTVQETQYF
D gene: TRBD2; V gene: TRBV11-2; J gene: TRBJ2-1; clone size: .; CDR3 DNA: TGTGCCAGCAGCTTAGAAGGGACTAGTACGTACAATGAGCAGCTCTTC; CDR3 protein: CASSLEGTSTYNEQLF
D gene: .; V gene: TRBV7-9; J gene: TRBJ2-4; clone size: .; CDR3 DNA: TGTGCCAGCAGCCGAGGGACTTCCCTCCTAGCCAAAAACATTCAGTACTTC; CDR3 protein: CASSRGTSLLAKNIQYF
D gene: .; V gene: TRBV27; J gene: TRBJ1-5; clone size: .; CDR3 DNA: TGTGCCAGCAGTTTCTCCGGGTCGGGTCAGCCCCAGCATTTT; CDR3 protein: CASSFSGSGQPQHF
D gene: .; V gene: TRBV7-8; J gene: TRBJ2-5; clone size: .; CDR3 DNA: TGTGCCAGCAGCTTAGCGGGGGCAGGGGAGACCCAGTACTTC; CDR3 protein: CASSLAGAGETQYF